Each of the 2 T cell receptor beta chains below was sequenced from the same sample in a study of early T cells in non-severe SARS-CoV-2 infection. TCRdb re-analysed the 5' RACE reads in MiXCR, keeping a single row per CDR3 protein. The sample records about 71,000 distinct CDR3 sequences, roughly an eighth being singletons. The specimen was whole blood, collected at baseline. Receptors were obtained from an adult who was a healthcare worker with PCR-confirmed SARS-CoV-2 infection or an uninfected control (not recorded which).

The rearrangement uses TRBV2 and TRBJ2-3; 10 bases align to TRBD2. The V gene's germline CDR1 is SNHLY and CDR2 FYNNEI. This CDR3 is built from 15 residues. The junction had 5 bases not matched to a gene; V was cut back by 4 bases and J by 4 bases. As DNA, the CDR3 is TGTGCCAGCAGTGTGAGCGGGGGGGCGGCAGATACGCAGTATTTT. Its protein is CASSVSGGAADTQYF.

This clonotype was picked up many times. The chain carries TRBV6-1 and TRBJ1-1; D uncertain. Trimming cost V 3 bases and J 5 bases, with 7 bases left between them. CDR1 and CDR2 (germline): MNHNS, SASEGT. This CDR3 region has 12 residues. CDR3 nucleotide sequence: TGTGCCAGCAGTGAGGTACGGACTGAAGCTTTCTTT. Translation: CASSEVRTEAFF.